These 20 T cell receptor beta chains originate from one sample sequenced in a study of OX40 agonist ivuxolimab in advanced cancers. Clones were sequenced by immunoSEQ multiplex PCR, and TCRdb holds only the in-frame ones, with some missing. The table records 71,000 or so clones, around 84% of them present only once. Sample: CD4+ or CD8+ T cells sorted from blood, taken in a trial of the OX40 agonist ivuxolimab. The origin of the receptors is an adult with an advanced solid tumor such as melanoma, head and neck, liver or kidney cancer.

The chain employs TRBV28 and TRBJ2-3, with no clear D. V lost 1 base and J 0 bases, leaving 11 bases between the germline ends. The CDR3 has 16 amino acids. The germline V gene has CDR1 MDHEN and CDR2 SYDVKM. The CDR3 coding sequence is TGTGCCAGCAGTTTATATATTAGGGCGAGCACAGATACGCAGTATTTT. Translating it yields CASSLYIRASTDTQYF.

This chain joins TRBV30 and TRBJ2-3; 8 bases align to TRBD2. Trimming at V came to 4 bases and at J to 1 base, leaving 1 base not matched to a gene. This CDR3 contains 13 residues. In germline, CDR1 is GTSNPN, CDR2 SVGIG (reference sequence). In DNA form, the CDR3 reads TGTGCCTGGATGCGGGAGGGCACAGATACGCAGTATTTT. Translating it yields CAWMREGTDTQYF.

The V and J genes are TRBV7-6 and TRBJ1-1; D perhaps matches TRBD1 (5 bases). V lost 5 bases and J 0 bases, leaving 7 bases between the germline ends. CDR3 size: 13 residues. Germline CDR1 and CDR2: SGHVS and FNYEAQ. DNA of the CDR3: TGTGCCAGCAGCCGACAGATGAACACTGAAGCTTTCTTT. This encodes CASSRQMNTEAFF.

The V and J genes are TRBV18 and TRBJ1-1; D might be TRBD1 (5 bases). Per germline, CDR1 KGHSH and CDR2 LQKENI. With 2 bases removed from V and 0 bases from J, the gap between germline ends came to 10 bases. This CDR3 contains 15 residues. This CDR3 is CASSPGAGVNTEAFF. CDR3 in DNA: TGTGCCAGCTCACCAGGGGCGGGGGTGAACACTGAAGCTTTCTTT.

V is TRBV2 and J is TRBJ2-2; D is ambiguous. The CDR3 has 16 amino acids. Germline V gene sequence: CDR1 SNHLY, CDR2 FYNNEI. Trimming cost V 6 bases and J 4 bases, with 18 bases left between them. The CDR3 here is CASSVFIRVVTGELFF. As DNA, the CDR3 is TGTGCCAGCAGCGTTTTTATTAGGGTGGTCACCGGGGAGCTGTTTTTT.

The chain uses TRBV4-1 and TRBJ2-7; the match to TRBD2 covers 10 bases. The germline CDR1 and CDR2 sequences are MGHRA and YSYEKL. V shed 0 bases, J shed 4 bases, and the junction held 9 bases outside the gene matches. There are 17 residues in the CDR3. The CDR3 protein is CASSQDAGASGGYEQYV. The CDR3 coding sequence is TGCGCCAGCAGCCAAGATGCTGGGGCTAGCGGGGGATACGAGCAGTACGTC.

The chain combines TRBV5-4 with TRBJ1-4; 8 bases fit TRBD1. The junction had 4 bases not matched to a gene; V was cut back by 4 bases and J by 8 bases. CDR3 length: 13 residues. CDR1 and CDR2 (germline): SGHNT, YYREEE (reference sequence). Written as DNA, the CDR3 is TGTGCCAGCAGCCGCCGACAGGGGGAAAAACTGTTTTTT. Encoded protein: CASSRRQGEKLFF.

The V call is TRBV2, the J call TRBJ2-5; D gene uncertain. V was clipped by 4 bases and J by 3 bases, with 6 bases between them. The CDR3 runs 12 residues. Germline assignment: CDR1 SNHLY and CDR2 FYNNEI. CDR3 protein: CASSVDEETQYF. CDR3 coding DNA: TGTGCCAGCAGTGTGGATGAAGAGACCCAGTACTTC.

The V gene is TRBV6-5, the J gene TRBJ2-5; tentatively, D is TRBD1 (5 bases). This CDR3 is 14 amino acids long. Trimming stripped 6 bases from V and 4 bases from J, with 15 bases between. Germline CDR1 MNHEY, CDR2 SVGAGI. The CDR3 region has the DNA TGTGCCAGCAGGCGAGACAGCGTCGCAGAGACCCAGTACTTC. It specifies CASRRDSVAETQYF.

This clone was observed once. This chain joins TRBV27 and TRBJ1-2; D may be TRBD1 (5 bases). V lost 3 bases, J lost 5 bases, and 19 bases lay in between. The CDR3 length is 16 residues. The germline V gene has CDR1 MNHEY and CDR2 SMNVEV (reference sequence). The CDR3 coding sequence is TGTGCCAGCAGTTTGAACTCTTTGACAGCCTCGTATGGCTACACCTTC. Translation gives CASSLNSLTASYGYTF.

The chain has TRBV6-1 and TRBJ1-1; maybe TRBD1 (5 bases). Germline V gene sequence: CDR1 MNHNS, CDR2 SASEGT. The CDR3 loop spans 13 amino acids. The V end was cut by 5 bases, the J end by 11 bases, with 18 bases between. The CDR3 region has the DNA TGTGCCAGCAGTATTTTGACCGGGAGGGACGCTTTCTTT. Translating it yields CASSILTGRDAFF.

The rearrangement joins TRBV6-6 to TRBJ1-5; D is possibly TRBD1 (5 bases). In germline, CDR1 is MNHNY, CDR2 SVGAGI (reference sequence). Between the trimmed V and J ends, which lost 8 bases and 5 bases, there was a span of 13 bases. The CDR3 sequence is 13 residues long. This CDR3 reads CASSAGGHQPQHF. The CDR3 nucleotides read TGTGCCAGCTCCGCCGGGGGTCATCAGCCCCAGCATTTT.

V gene TRBV6-5 combines with J gene TRBJ2-2, with TRBD1 matching over 9 bases. CDR1 is MNHEY and CDR2 is SVGAGI in the germline V gene. V lost 11 bases, J lost 8 bases, and 12 bases stayed unmatched. This CDR3 is built from 14 residues. CDR3 DNA sequence: TGTGCCGGGGGACAGGGTCGAGGATCAGGGGAGCTGTTTTTT. Encoded protein: CAGGQGRGSGELFF.

The genes are TRBV6-5 and TRBJ1-6, with D tentatively TRBD1 (5 bases). Trimming took 8 bases from V and 3 from J, leaving 5 bases between them. Germline values: CDR1 MNHEY, CDR2 SVGAGI. This CDR3 has 12 amino acids. The DNA for the CDR3 is TGTGCCAGCGGGGGCTATAATTCACCCCTCCACTTT. This sequence encodes CASGGYNSPLHF.

This clone was detected only once. The rearrangement links TRBV4-2 to TRBJ1-1, with 7 bases fitting TRBD1. V trimming: 5 bases; J trimming: 4 bases; junction bases outside the gene matches: 7. CDR3 length equals 14 residues. CDR1 and CDR2 (germline): LGHNA, YNFKEQ. Here the CDR3 reads CASSLGQGGTEAFF. For the CDR3, the DNA is TGTGCCAGCAGCTTGGGGCAGGGGGGCACTGAAGCTTTCTTT.

As for this clone: Other nucleotide sequences in the sample specify the same CDR3. This CDR3 is CASSFSVNTEAFF. CDR3 coding DNA: TGTGCCAGCAGCTTCTCCGTGAACACTGAAGCTTTCTTT. This chain links TRBV7-2 with TRBJ1-1; D is undetermined. V lost 3 bases and J 0 bases, leaving 5 bases between the germline ends. Germline V gene data show CDR1 as SGHTA and CDR2 as FQGNSA. The CDR3 extends over 13 amino acids.

The chain recombines TRBV2 with TRBJ1-1; D not certain. Per germline, CDR1 SNHLY and CDR2 FYNNEI. The CDR3 loop spans 13 amino acids. V was clipped by 7 bases and J by 3 bases, with 12 bases between them. In DNA form, the CDR3 reads TGTGCCAGCATGGTCGAGGCAGACACTGAAGCTTTCTTT. It is translated as CASMVEADTEAFF.

The genes are TRBV18 and TRBJ1-3; 7 bases map to TRBD1. The junction had 10 bases not matched to a gene; V was cut back by 5 bases and J by 3 bases. The CDR3 is 16 amino acids. Germline CDR1 KGHSH, CDR2 LQKENI. The CDR3 spells CASSAQQGEYGNTIYF. CDR3 sequence (DNA): TGTGCCAGCTCAGCCCAGCAGGGGGAGTATGGAAACACCATATATTTT.

This chain uses TRBV19 with TRBJ1-2, with 8 bases matching TRBD1. Germline trimming cut 4 bases from V and 4 bases from J; bases unmatched to any gene: 5. Germline V CDR1 and CDR2: LNHDA, SQIVND (reference sequence). The CDR3 runs to 14 residues. This chain's CDR3 is CASSTWGTGYGYTF. The DNA of the CDR3 is TGTGCCAGTAGTACCTGGGGGACAGGCTATGGCTACACCTTC. Drawing the rest from reference TRBV19 and TRBJ1-2, the complete variable domain is DGGITQSPKYLFRKEGQNVTLSCEQNLNHDAMYWYRQDPGQGLRLIYYSQIVNDFQKGDIAEGYSVSREKKESFPLTVTSAQKNPTAFYLCASSTWGTGYGYTFGSGTRLTVV.

This clone appeared once. V usage is TRBV7-3 and J usage is TRBJ2-5; 7 nucleotides align to TRBD2. CDR1 is SGHTA, CDR2 FQGTGA, per germline. The CDR3 contains 15 residues. The V gene end was trimmed by 4 bases and the J gene end by 4 bases; junction bases not matched to a gene: 9. CDR3 sequence: CASSSGSGVAETQYF. For the CDR3, the DNA is TGTGCCAGCAGCTCCGGGAGCGGGGTGGCAGAGACCCAGTACTTC.